These 8 T cell receptor beta chains originate from one sample sequenced in a study of T-cell reconstitution after alpha-beta-depleted transplantation in children. TCRbeta library construction was performed incorporating unique molecular identifiers. MiXCR, run by TCRdb on the PCR reads, gives a single entry per CDR3 protein. The sample includes about 610,000 distinct CDR3 sequences, over 9.5% of them seen just once. The sequences come from PBMCs from the stem cell graft donor, collected from the stem cell graft. All receptors come from a human donor who donated a stem cell graft to a child with acute myeloid leukemia.

This clonotype appeared many times. The chain is built from TRBV10-3 and TRBJ1-1; 10 nucleotides align to TRBD1. CDR1 and CDR2 (germline): ENHRY, SYGVKD. The CDR3 covers 14 residues. Trimming cost V 2 bases and J 3 bases; bases outside gene matches: 0. The DNA of the CDR3 is TGTGCCATCAGTGAGGGACAGGGGGACACTGAAGCTTTCTTT. Encoded protein: CAISEGQGDTEAFF.

This clonotype was found a few times. The chain uses TRBV7-2 and TRBJ2-2; 9 bases line up with TRBD2. CDR1 SGHTA and CDR2 FQGNSA come from the germline V gene. This CDR3 contains 14 residues. CDR3 nucleotides: TGTGCATTCGGGCGGGAGGGGAACACCGGGGAGCTGTTTTTT. Its protein product is CAFGREGNTGELFF.

J is TRBJ2-3 and V is TRBV12-3 or TRBV12-4; 13 positions agree with TRBD2. J was trimmed by 5 bases and V by 5 bases; bases with no gene match: 10. The CDR3 is 17 amino acids. CDR3 DNA: TGTGCCAGCAGTCCAAGCGGGACTAGCGGGATTGGAGATACGCAGTATTTT. This translates into CASSPSGTSGIGDTQYF.

This clonotype was found many times. V is TRBV24-1 and J is TRBJ2-1, with D perhaps matching TRBD2 (6 bases). Germline CDR1 and CDR2: KGHDR and SFDVKD. This CDR3 contains 16 residues. The V end was cut by 1 base, the J end by 0 bases, with 9 bases between. Here the CDR3 reads CATSDLGGASYNEQFF. CDR3 DNA sequence: TGTGCCACCAGTGATTTAGGCGGGGCCTCCTACAATGAGCAGTTCTTC.

A few counts support this clonotype. V is TRBV6-1 and J is TRBJ2-7; 8 nucleotides match TRBD1. CDR1 and CDR2 (germline): MNHNS, SASEGT. J lost 5 bases, V lost 6 bases, and 6 bases had no gene match. The CDR3 has 13 residues. This CDR3 is CASRAGQGDEQYF. The CDR3 DNA is TGTGCCAGCAGGGCCGGACAGGGTGACGAGCAGTACTTC.

The chain uses TRBV7-2 and TRBJ2-4; possible D gene TRBD2, 5 bases. CDR1 SGHTA and CDR2 FQGNSA come from the germline V gene. V gave up 5 bases and J gave up 7 bases, with 15 bases separating them. This CDR3 contains 14 residues. CDR3 amino acids: CASSRGRAENIQYF. CDR3 nucleotides: TGTGCCAGCAGCCGGGGAAGGGCTGAGAACATTCAGTACTTC.

The rearrangement uses TRBV27 and TRBJ2-1; maybe TRBD2 (5 bases). CDR1 and CDR2 from the germline V gene are MNHEY and SMNVEV (reference sequence). Trimming removed 5 bases at V and 3 bases at J, with 11 bases between. The CDR3 is 14 amino acids. CDR3 loop: CASSMQEVYNEQFF. CDR3 coding DNA: TGTGCCAGCAGTATGCAGGAGGTCTACAATGAGCAGTTCTTC.

The gene calls are TRBV5-1 and TRBJ2-1, with D possibly TRBD2 on 6 matching bases. The CDR3 is 16 residues long. Trimming took 4 bases from V and 0 from J, leaving 14 bases between them. From germline, CDR1 is SGHRS and CDR2 YFSETQ. CDR3 nucleotide sequence: TGCGCCAGCAGCCCGGGGGTCTTAAGCTCCTACAATGAGCAGTTCTTC. Its protein is CASSPGVLSSYNEQFF.